What follows are 21 T cell receptor beta chains derived from one specimen sequenced in a study of shared clonotypes between healthy human individuals. Naive CD8 cells lacked CD45RO and underwent positive selection for CCR7, leaving out terminally differentiated effector memory CD45RA+ cells. Some clones are missing from TCRdb's copy, which holds only in-frame ones; the method was immunoSEQ multiplex PCR. The sample includes approximately 2,200,000 clones, 90% to 95% seen only once; the top ten take roughly 1.8%. The source material was naive CD8+ T cells from PBMCs. These receptors all come from a man between 18 and 29 years old in good health. Some clones in this sample may be carry-over from other donors' samples.

This clone was detected once. The chain couples TRBV27 to TRBJ1-5; D remains ambiguous. The CDR3 has 14 residues. Between the trimmed V and J ends, which lost 5 bases and 6 bases, there was a span of 14 bases. In germline, CDR1 is MNHEY, CDR2 SMNVEV (reference sequence). The CDR3 coding sequence is TGTGCCAGCAGTCTGCTGGGATCATCTCAGCCCCAGCATTTT. Translated, it gives CASSLLGSSQPQHF.

This clone was recorded once. V gene TRBV9 combines with J gene TRBJ2-3; 9 bases fit TRBD2. V shed 4 bases, J shed 2 bases, and the junction held 5 bases outside the gene matches. There are 15 residues in the CDR3. Germline CDR1 is SGDLS and CDR2 is YYNGEE. CDR3 sequence: CASSPGTSNTDTQYF. CDR3 sequence (DNA): TGTGCCAGCAGCCCCGGGACTAGCAACACAGATACGCAGTATTTT.

V usage is TRBV30 and J usage is TRBJ2-3, with D possibly being TRBD1 or TRBD2 (5 bases each). This CDR3 has 14 residues. The germline V and J ends were trimmed by 2 bases and 3 bases, with 12 bases remaining between them. The germline V gene encodes CDR1 GTSNPN and CDR2 SVGIG (reference sequence). CDR3 protein: CAWSTGAGTDTQYF. The CDR3 nucleotides read TGTGCCTGGAGTACCGGGGCAGGGACAGATACGCAGTATTTT.

The chain is built from TRBV6-1 and TRBJ2-6; no definite D call. The germline V gene encodes CDR1 MNHNS and CDR2 SASEGT. The CDR3 loop spans 15 amino acids. V lost 4 bases and J 0 bases, leaving 7 bases between the germline ends. The CDR3 bases are TGTGCCAGCAGTGCGTGGGGCTCTGGGGCCAACGTCCTGACTTTC. Residues: CASSAWGSGANVLTF.

The V call is TRBV7-8, the J call TRBJ2-7; D remains ambiguous. Trimming shortened V by 5 bases and J by 2 bases, and 10 bases separated the two germline ends. The CDR3 loop spans 13 amino acids. The germline gives CDR1 SGHVS, CDR2 FQNEAQ. For the CDR3, the DNA is TGTGCCAGCAGCATACACCGGGCCTACGAGCAGTACTTC. It yields the protein CASSIHRAYEQYF.

The chain uses TRBV15 and TRBJ2-7; weak D call: TRBD1 (6 bases). CDR1 is LNHNV, CDR2 YYDKDF, per germline (reference sequence). Trimming shortened V by 5 bases and J by 5 bases, and 19 bases separated the two germline ends. This CDR3 has 15 amino acids. In nucleotides, the CDR3 is TGTGCCACCAGCGATTCAAAGGGGGTGGTCGACGAGCAGTACTTC. Its protein is CATSDSKGVVDEQYF. The variable domain in full, with the rest retrieved from reference TRBV15 and TRBJ2-7, is DAMVIQNPRYQVTQFGKPVTLSCSQTLNHNVMYWYQQKSSQAPKLLFHYYDKDFNNEADTPDNFQSRRPNTSFCFLDIRSPGLGDTAMYLCATSDSKGVVDEQYFGPGTRLTVT.

This clone has only one observation. This chain uses TRBV19 with TRBJ1-5; D uncertain. CDR3 length equals 15 residues. Germline CDR1 reads LNHDA; CDR2 reads SQIVND (reference sequence). Trimming removed 4 bases from V and 6 bases from J, with 16 bases in between. Here the CDR3 reads CASSSRSEGSQPQHF. Written as DNA, the CDR3 is TGTGCCAGTAGTAGCCGGTCAGAAGGGAGTCAGCCCCAGCATTTT.

The chain links TRBV28 to TRBJ2-7; a weak D match, TRBD1 (6 bases). Germline lookup yields CDR1 MDHEN and CDR2 SYDVKM. V dropped 2 bases and J dropped 10 bases, with 12 bases sitting between them. This CDR3 comprises 12 residues. CDR3 nucleotides: TGTGCCAGCAGTTTACCATTGGGGGCCCAGTACTTC. Amino acids: CASSLPLGAQYF.

V usage is TRBV28 and J usage is TRBJ1-1; tentatively, D is TRBD1 (6 bases). Trimming took 3 bases from V and 5 from J, leaving 13 bases between them. Germline values: CDR1 MDHEN, CDR2 SYDVKM. This CDR3 is 14 amino acids long. As DNA, the CDR3 is TGTGCCAGCAGTTTCTATGGGGGGCGGACTGAAGCTTTCTTT. It codes for CASSFYGGRTEAFF. The full variable domain, completed using reference TRBV28 and TRBJ1-1, is DVKVTQSSRYLVKRTGEKVFLECVQDMDHENMFWYRQDPGLGLRLIYFSYDVKMKEKGDIPEGYSVSREKKERFSLILESASTNQTSMYLCASSFYGGRTEAFFGQGTRLTVV.

The genes are TRBV14 and TRBJ2-2, with TRBD2 matching 8 bases. This CDR3 contains 15 residues. Trimming cost V 4 bases and J 2 bases; bases outside gene matches: 3. Germline V lookup: CDR1 SGHDN, CDR2 FVKESK. CDR3 DNA sequence: TGTGCCAGCAGCCGAGGGACTAGTAACACCGGGGAGCTGTTTTTT. Its protein product is CASSRGTSNTGELFF.

This sequence joins TRBV6-6 and TRBJ2-1; unclear D gene. Germline V gives CDR1 MNHNY, CDR2 SVGAGI (reference sequence). The CDR3 has 14 amino acids. Trimming removed 6 bases from V and 5 bases from J, with 14 bases in between. CDR3 nucleotides: TGTGCCAGCAGCGGAACCTACGTCAACAATGAGCAGTTCTTC. This translates into CASSGTYVNNEQFF.

A note on this clone: The sample has other DNA sequences that encode this CDR3 too. The J gene is TRBJ1-4, the V gene TRBV25-1; possible D gene TRBD1, 6 bases. This CDR3 spans 13 amino acids. V lost 4 bases and J 8 bases, leaving 11 bases between the germline ends. Germline assignment: CDR1 MGHDK and CDR2 SYGVNS. This CDR3 is CASSGGAGEKLFF. The CDR3 DNA is TGTGCCAGCAGTGGGGGGGCGGGCGAAAAACTGTTTTTT.

This clone was detected once. The V and J genes are TRBV15 and TRBJ2-2; no reliable D call. The CDR3 totals 16 residues. The germline V gene encodes CDR1 LNHNV and CDR2 YYDKDF (reference sequence). V was clipped by 6 bases and J by 2 bases, with 16 bases between them. CDR3 bases: TGTGCCACCAGAAAAGAACGGCTGCGAAACACCGGGGAGCTGTTTTTT. This encodes CATRKERLRNTGELFF.

As to this clone: Other DNA sequences in this sample translate to the same CDR3. This chain connects TRBV19 to TRBJ1-1, with D unclear. CDR1 LNHDA and CDR2 SQIVND come from the germline V gene (reference sequence). The CDR3 loop spans 10 amino acids. Trimming took off 5 bases at V and 8 bases at J, with 6 bases between the two ends. CDR3 DNA: TGTGCCAGTAGTGGAACGGAAGCTTTCTTT. This encodes CASSGTEAFF. Together with reference TRBV19 and TRBJ1-1, the CDR3 gives the full variable domain: DGGITQSPKYLFRKEGQNVTLSCEQNLNHDAMYWYRQDPGQGLRLIYYSQIVNDFQKGDIAEGYSVSREKKESFPLTVTSAQKNPTAFYLCASSGTEAFFGQGTRLTVV.

This chain links TRBV7-9 with TRBJ2-7, with no clear D. V was shortened by 8 bases and J by 4 bases, with 9 bases between the two germline ends. CDR3 length: 11 residues. Germline V lookup: CDR1 SEHNR, CDR2 FQNEAQ (reference sequence). CDR3 amino acids: CASGGEYEQYF. The DNA of the CDR3 is TGTGCCAGCGGTGGGGAATACGAGCAGTACTTC.

This chain connects TRBV6-4 to TRBJ2-1, with 7 bases aligning to TRBD2. V dropped 2 bases and J dropped 3; count of bases not matched to a gene: 16. Germline values: CDR1 MRHNA, CDR2 SNTAGT. The CDR3 has 19 residues. Here the CDR3 DNA reads TGTGCCAGCAGTGACGTGGTGGTAGCGGGTACGCCTCGCTACAATGAGCAGTTCTTC. It encodes CASSDVVVAGTPRYNEQFF.

The chain is built from TRBV4-1 and TRBJ2-1, with a weak D call TRBD1 (6 bases). The V end lost 5 bases, the J end lost 0 bases, and 11 bases lay between the germline ends. Germline CDR1 and CDR2: MGHRA and YSYEKL. The CDR3 contains 15 residues. The CDR3 spells CASSSPTGSYNEQFF. For the CDR3, the DNA is TGCGCCAGCAGCTCCCCGACAGGCTCCTACAATGAGCAGTTCTTC.

Worth noting for this clone: Additional DNA sequences in this sample encode the identical CDR3. This chain uses TRBV30 with TRBJ1-5, with D hard to call. Germline CDR1 GTSNPN, CDR2 SVGIG (reference sequence). Trimming pared 0 bases from V and 0 bases from J, leaving 3 bases between. This CDR3 contains 13 residues. The DNA of the CDR3 is TGTGCCTGGAGTGTAAATAGCAATCAGCCCCAGCATTTT. Protein product: CAWSVNSNQPQHF.

This clone was seen only a few times. V is TRBV7-9 and J is TRBJ1-1; D gene uncertain. Trimming stripped 1 base from V and 0 bases from J, with 9 bases between. Germline CDR1 and CDR2: SEHNR and FQNEAQ (reference sequence). This CDR3 spans 15 amino acids. CDR3 sequence: CASSLGVGMNTEAFF. For the CDR3, the DNA is TGTGCCAGCAGCTTAGGAGTAGGGATGAACACTGAAGCTTTCTTT.

This sequence joins TRBV21-1 and TRBJ1-1. TRBV21-1 is termed a pseudogene. This CDR3 is built from 13 residues. CDR3 DNA sequence: TGTGCCAGCAACCCCCCGGGGAACACTGAAGCTTTCTTT. This translates into CASNPPGNTEAFF.

On this clone itself: This specimen includes other DNA sequences encoding the same CDR3. The chain joins TRBV9 to TRBJ2-1, with 13 bases fitting TRBD2. The CDR3 spans 15 residues. CDR1 SGDLS and CDR2 YYNGEE come from the germline V gene. The V and J ends lost 3 bases and 8 bases, in that order; junction bases with no gene match: 5. CDR3 residues: CASSGGLAGVDEQFF. CDR3 in DNA: TGTGCCAGCAGCGGCGGACTAGCGGGAGTGGATGAGCAGTTCTTC.